This TCR beta chain came from a study of blood T cell repertoires in COVID-19. In the original analysis: Amplifying reference gene primers gave estimates of nucleated cell counts. Measured with immunoSEQ multiplex PCR; TCRdb has only the in-frame clones, and not every one. V, J and clone size reflect that table, while D and trimming were determined from the DNA. Of roughly 100,000 clones in the sample, over 80% were seen once. V was clipped by 3 bases and J by 4 bases; unmatched bases: 7. The germline V gene encodes CDR1 LNHDA and CDR2 SQIVND (reference sequence). This CDR3 has 16 amino acids. The chain employs TRBV19 and TRBJ1-2; 11 bases map to TRBD1. This TCR came from a man in his fifties or sixties with acute or convalescent COVID-19. Material: peripheral blood. CDR3 nucleotide sequence: TGTGCCAGTAGTATCCGGGACAGGGGGGTAATCTATGGCTACACCTTC. It codes for CASSIRDRGVIYGYTF.